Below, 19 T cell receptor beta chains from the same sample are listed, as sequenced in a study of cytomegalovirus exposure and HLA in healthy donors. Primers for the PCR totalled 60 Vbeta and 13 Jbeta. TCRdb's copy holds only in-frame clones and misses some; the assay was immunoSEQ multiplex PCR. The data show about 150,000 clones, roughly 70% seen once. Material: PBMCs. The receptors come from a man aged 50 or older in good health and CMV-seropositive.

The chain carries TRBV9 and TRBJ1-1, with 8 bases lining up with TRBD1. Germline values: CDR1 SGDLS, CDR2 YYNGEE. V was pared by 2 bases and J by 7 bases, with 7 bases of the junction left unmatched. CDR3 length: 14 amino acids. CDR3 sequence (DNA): TGTGCCAGCAGCGTCCTCAGGGGGCAGTATGAAGCTTTCTTT. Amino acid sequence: CASSVLRGQYEAFF. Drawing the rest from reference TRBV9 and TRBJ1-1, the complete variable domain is DSGVTQTPKHLITATGQRVTLRCSPRSGDLSVYWYQQSLDQGLQFLIQYYNGEERAKGNILERFSAQQFPDLHSELNLSSLELGDSALYFCASSVLRGQYEAFFGQGTRLTVV.

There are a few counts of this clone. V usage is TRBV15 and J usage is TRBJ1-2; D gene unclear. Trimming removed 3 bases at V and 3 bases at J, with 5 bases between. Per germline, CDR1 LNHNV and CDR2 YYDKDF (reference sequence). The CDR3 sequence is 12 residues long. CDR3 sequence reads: CATSRGDYGYTF. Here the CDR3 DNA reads TGTGCCACCAGCAGGGGCGACTATGGCTACACCTTC.

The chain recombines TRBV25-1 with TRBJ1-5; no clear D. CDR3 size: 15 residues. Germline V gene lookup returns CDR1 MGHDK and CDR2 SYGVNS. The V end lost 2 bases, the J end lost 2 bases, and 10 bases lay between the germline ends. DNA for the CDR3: TGTGCCAGCAGTGAAGGTCGAGTTGGCAATCAGCCCCAGCATTTT. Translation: CASSEGRVGNQPQHF.

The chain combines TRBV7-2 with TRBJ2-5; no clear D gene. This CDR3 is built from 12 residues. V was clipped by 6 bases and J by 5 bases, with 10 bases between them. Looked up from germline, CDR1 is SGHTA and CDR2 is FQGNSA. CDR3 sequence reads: CASSTRHETQYF. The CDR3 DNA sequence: TGTGCCAGCAGTACCAGGCATGAGACCCAGTACTTC.

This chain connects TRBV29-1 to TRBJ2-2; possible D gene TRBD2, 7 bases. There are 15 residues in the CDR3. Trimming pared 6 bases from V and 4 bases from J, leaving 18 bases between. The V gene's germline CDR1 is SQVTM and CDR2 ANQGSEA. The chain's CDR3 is CSVAEDSGVTGELFF. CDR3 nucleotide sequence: TGCAGCGTAGCAGAGGACAGCGGGGTCACCGGGGAGCTGTTTTTT.

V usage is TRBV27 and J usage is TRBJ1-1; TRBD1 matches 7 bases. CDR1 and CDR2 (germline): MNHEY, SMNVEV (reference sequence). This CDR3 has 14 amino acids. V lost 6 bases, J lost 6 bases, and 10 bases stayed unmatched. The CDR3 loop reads CASRTGTVKPEAFF. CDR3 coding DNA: TGTGCCAGCAGAACCGGGACAGTCAAGCCTGAAGCTTTCTTT.

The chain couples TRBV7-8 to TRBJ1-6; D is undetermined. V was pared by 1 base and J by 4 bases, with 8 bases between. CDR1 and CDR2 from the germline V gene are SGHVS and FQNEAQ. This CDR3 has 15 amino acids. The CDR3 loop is CASSLGRDYNSPLHF. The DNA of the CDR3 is TGTGCCAGCAGCTTAGGTCGGGATTATAATTCACCCCTCCACTTT.

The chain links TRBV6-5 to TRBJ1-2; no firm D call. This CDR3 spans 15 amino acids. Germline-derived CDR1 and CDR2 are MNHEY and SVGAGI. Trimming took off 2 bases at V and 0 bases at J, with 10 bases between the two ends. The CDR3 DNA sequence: TGTGCCAGCAGTTACCTCACCTCAGCTAACTATGGCTACACCTTC. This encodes CASSYLTSANYGYTF.

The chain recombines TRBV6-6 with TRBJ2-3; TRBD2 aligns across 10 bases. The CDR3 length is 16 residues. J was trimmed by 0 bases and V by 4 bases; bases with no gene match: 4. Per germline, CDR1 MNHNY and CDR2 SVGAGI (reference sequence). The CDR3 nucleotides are TGTGCCAGCAGTTTCACTAGCGGGGCTAGCACAGATACGCAGTATTTT. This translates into CASSFTSGASTDTQYF.

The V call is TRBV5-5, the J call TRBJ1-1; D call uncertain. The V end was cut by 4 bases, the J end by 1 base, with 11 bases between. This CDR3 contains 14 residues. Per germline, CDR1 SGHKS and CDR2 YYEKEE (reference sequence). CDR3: CASSLNTWNTEAFF. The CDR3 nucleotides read TGTGCCAGCAGCCTGAACACATGGAACACTGAAGCTTTCTTT.

In nucleotides, the CDR3 is TGTGCCAGTAGTACGATCAGGGGGTCCTTTGGTAATTCACCCCTCCACTTT. Translation gives CASSTIRGSFGNSPLHF. This chain joins TRBV19 and TRBJ1-6; 7 positions agree with TRBD1. Germline-derived CDR1 and CDR2 are LNHDA and SQIVND (reference sequence). J gave up 6 bases and V 4 bases, and 12 bases lay outside the gene matches. The CDR3 length is 17 residues. Based on the CDR3 plus reference TRBV19 and TRBJ1-6, the full variable domain is DGGITQSPKYLFRKEGQNVTLSCEQNLNHDAMYWYRQDPGQGLRLIYYSQIVNDFQKGDIAEGYSVSREKKESFPLTVTSAQKNPTAFYLCASSTIRGSFGNSPLHFGNGTRLTVT.

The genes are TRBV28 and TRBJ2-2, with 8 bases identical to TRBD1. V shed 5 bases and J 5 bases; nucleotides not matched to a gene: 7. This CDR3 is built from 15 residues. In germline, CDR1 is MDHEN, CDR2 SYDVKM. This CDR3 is CASSIGQGKTGELFF. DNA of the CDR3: TGTGCCAGCAGTATAGGACAGGGTAAAACCGGGGAGCTGTTTTTT. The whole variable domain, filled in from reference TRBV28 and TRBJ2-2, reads DVKVTQSSRYLVKRTGEKVFLECVQDMDHENMFWYRQDPGLGLRLIYFSYDVKMKEKGDIPEGYSVSREKKERFSLILESASTNQTSMYLCASSIGQGKTGELFFGEGSRLTVL.

CDR3 in amino acids: CASSQDLVGRSGNTIYF. The CDR3 DNA follows: TGCGCCAGCAGCCAAGATCTCGTGGGCCGCTCTGGAAACACCATATATTTT. The V call is TRBV4-3, the J call TRBJ1-3, with unresolved D. Per germline, CDR1 LGHNA and CDR2 YSLEER. This CDR3 contains 17 residues. Trimming cost V 0 bases and J 0 bases, with 12 bases left between them.

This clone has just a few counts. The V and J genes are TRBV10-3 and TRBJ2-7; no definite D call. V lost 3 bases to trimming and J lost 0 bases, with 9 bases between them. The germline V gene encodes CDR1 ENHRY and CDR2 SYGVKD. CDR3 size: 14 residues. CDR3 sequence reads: CAISDRGNSYEQYF. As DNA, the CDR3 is TGTGCCATCAGTGATAGAGGAAACTCCTACGAGCAGTACTTC.

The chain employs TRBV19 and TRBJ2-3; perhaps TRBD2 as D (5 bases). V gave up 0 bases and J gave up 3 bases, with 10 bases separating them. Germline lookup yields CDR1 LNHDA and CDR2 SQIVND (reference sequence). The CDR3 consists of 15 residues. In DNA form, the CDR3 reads TGTGCCAGTAGTATAGAGAGGGCCAATACAGATACGCAGTATTTT. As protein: CASSIERANTDTQYF.

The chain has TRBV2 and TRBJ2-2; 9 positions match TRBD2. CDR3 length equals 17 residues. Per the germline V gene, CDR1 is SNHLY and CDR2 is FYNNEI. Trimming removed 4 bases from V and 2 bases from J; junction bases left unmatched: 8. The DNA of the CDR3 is TGTGCCAGCAGTGCGCTTCGAGCGGGGGGCAACACCGGGGAGCTGTTTTTT. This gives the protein CASSALRAGGNTGELFF.

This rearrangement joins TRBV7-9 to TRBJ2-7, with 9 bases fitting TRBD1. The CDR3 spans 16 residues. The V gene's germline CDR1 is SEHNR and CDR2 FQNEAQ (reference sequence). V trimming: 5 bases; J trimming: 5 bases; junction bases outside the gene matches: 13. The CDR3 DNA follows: TGTGCCAGCAGCACCCCGGTGACAGGGGGGACACACGAGCAGTACTTC. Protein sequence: CASSTPVTGGTHEQYF.

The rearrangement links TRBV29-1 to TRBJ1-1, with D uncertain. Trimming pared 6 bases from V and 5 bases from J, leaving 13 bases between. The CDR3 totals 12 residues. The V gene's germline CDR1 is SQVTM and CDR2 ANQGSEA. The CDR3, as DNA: TGCAGCGTATCGGGGTTCGATACTGAAGCTTTCTTT. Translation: CSVSGFDTEAFF.

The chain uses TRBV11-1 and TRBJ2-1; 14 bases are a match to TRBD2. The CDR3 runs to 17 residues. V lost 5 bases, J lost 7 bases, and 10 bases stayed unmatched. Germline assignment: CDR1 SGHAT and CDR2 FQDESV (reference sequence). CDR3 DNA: TGTGCCAGCAGCCGACGAAGACTAGCGGGGGGGTTAAATGAGCAGTTCTTC. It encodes CASSRRRLAGGLNEQFF.